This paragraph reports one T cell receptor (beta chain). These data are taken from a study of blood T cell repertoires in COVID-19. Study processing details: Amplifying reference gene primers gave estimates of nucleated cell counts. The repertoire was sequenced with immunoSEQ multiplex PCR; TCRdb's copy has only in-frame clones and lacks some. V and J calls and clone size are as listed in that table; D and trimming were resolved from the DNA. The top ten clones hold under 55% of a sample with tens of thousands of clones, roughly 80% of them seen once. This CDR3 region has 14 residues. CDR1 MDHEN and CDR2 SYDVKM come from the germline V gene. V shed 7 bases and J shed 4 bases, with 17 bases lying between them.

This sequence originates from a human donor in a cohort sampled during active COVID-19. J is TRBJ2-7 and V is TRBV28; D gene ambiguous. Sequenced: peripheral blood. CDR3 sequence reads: CASTPQAGLYEQYF. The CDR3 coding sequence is TGTGCCAGCACCCCTCAGGCAGGTCTATACGAGCAGTACTTC.